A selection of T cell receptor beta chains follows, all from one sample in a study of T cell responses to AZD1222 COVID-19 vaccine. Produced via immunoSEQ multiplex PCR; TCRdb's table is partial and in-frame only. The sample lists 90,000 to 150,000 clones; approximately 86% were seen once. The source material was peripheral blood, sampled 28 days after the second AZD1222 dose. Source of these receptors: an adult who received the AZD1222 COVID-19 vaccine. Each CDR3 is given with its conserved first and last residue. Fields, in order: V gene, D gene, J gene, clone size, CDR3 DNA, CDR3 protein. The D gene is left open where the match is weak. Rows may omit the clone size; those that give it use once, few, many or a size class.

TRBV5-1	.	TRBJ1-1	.	TGCGCCACCTCCCGGGGACCGGAAAACACTGAAGCTTTCTTT	CATSRGPENTEAFF
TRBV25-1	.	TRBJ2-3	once	TGTGCCAGCAGTGTCCCCCTAGGCACAGATACGCAGTATTTT	CASSVPLGTDTQYF
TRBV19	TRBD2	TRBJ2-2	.	TGTGCCAGTAGGGCAAGACTAGCGGGAAACACCGGGGAGCTGTTTTTT	CASRARLAGNTGELFF
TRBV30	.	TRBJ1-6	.	TGTGCCTGGAGTAACGGGCAGGGAAATTCACCCCTCCACTTT	CAWSNGQGNSPLHF
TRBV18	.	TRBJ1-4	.	TGTGCCAGCTCACCGGGAGGCCATAGGGGTGAAAAACTGTTTTTT	CASSPGGHRGEKLFF
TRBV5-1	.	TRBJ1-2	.	TGCGCCAGCAGCTTAGAGGGGGGAAACTATGGCTACACCTTC	CASSLEGGNYGYTF
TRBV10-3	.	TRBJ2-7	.	TGTGCCATCAGTCCCGGGACCGGTCCCTACGAGCAGTACTTC	CAISPGTGPYEQYF
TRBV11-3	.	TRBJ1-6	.	TGTGCCAGCAGCTTCCGGGACCATAATTCACCCCTCCACTTT	CASSFRDHNSPLHF
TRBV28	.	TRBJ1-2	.	TGTGCCAGCAGGGGGGCCTTGGTGGTCCACGGCTACACCTTC	CASRGALVVHGYTF
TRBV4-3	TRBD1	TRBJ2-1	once	TGCGCCAGCAGCCGGGGCTCAGGGGGCGTTGGCTATGAGCAGTTCTTC	CASSRGSGGVGYEQFF
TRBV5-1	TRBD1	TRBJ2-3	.	TGCGCCAGCAGCTTGGATAAGGGGGCGGATACGCAGTATTTT	CASSLDKGADTQYF
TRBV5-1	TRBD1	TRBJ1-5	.	TGCGCCAGCAGCTTGGAAGGACAGGATTATCAGCCCCAGCATTTT	CASSLEGQDYQPQHF
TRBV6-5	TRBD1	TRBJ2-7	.	TGTGCCATCGGGACAGGGGGCAGCTCCTACGAGCAGTACTTC	CAIGTGGSSYEQYF
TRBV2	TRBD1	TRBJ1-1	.	TGTGCCAGCAAGAGGGAGACAGGGGATTCTGCTTTCTTT	CASKRETGDSAFF
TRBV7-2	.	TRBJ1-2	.	TGTGCCAGCAGCCTATGGGGCGGGGGAGCCAACTATGGCTACACCTTC	CASSLWGGGANYGYTF